Below, 15 T cell receptor beta chains from the same sample are listed, as sequenced in a study of PD-1 blockade in mismatch repair-deficient tumors. Libraries were prepared by immunoSEQ multiplex PCR; TCRdb keeps only in-frame clonotypes and omits some of them. The top ten hold 4.5% to 6.5% of the sample, which has roughly 70,000 clones, 70% to 85% seen once. The source was peripheral blood, collected 2 weeks after starting pembrolizumab. The receptor source for this set is an adult with mismatch repair-deficient cancer.

This chain uses TRBV29-1 with TRBJ1-2; tentatively, D is TRBD1 (5 bases). The CDR3 runs 12 residues. V was cut by 4 bases and J by 2 bases, with 8 bases left in between. Germline values: CDR1 SQVTM, CDR2 ANQGSEA. The CDR3 DNA follows: TGCAGCGTTGGGGGCCAGAACTATGGCTACACCTTC. It encodes CSVGGQNYGYTF.

The chain uses TRBV15 and TRBJ2-5, with TRBD2 identical over 7 bases. Germline loops: CDR1 LNHNV, CDR2 YYDKDF (reference sequence). There are 14 residues in the CDR3. Unmatched junction bases numbered 7, after V lost 2 bases and J lost 7 bases. The CDR3 bases are TGTGCCACCAGCAGACTACTAGCGAGCGTGACCCAGTACTTC. As protein: CATSRLLASVTQYF.

J is TRBJ2-2 and V is TRBV11-3, with no clear D. This CDR3 is built from 13 residues. Between the trimmed V and J ends, which lost 5 bases and 7 bases, there was a span of 11 bases. Germline V CDR1 and CDR2: SGHNT, YENEEA. CDR3 in amino acids: CASSTPPHGELFF. In DNA form, the CDR3 reads TGTGCCAGCAGCACACCGCCCCACGGGGAGCTGTTTTTT. Full variable domain (remainder filled in from reference TRBV11-3 and TRBJ2-2): EAGVVQSPRYKIIEKKQPVAFWCNPISGHNTLYWYLQNLGQGPELLIRYENEEAVDDSQLPKDRFSAERLKGVDSTLKIQPAELGDSAVYLCASSTPPHGELFFGEGSRLTVL.

The chain uses TRBV10-3 and TRBJ2-5, with 10 bases fitting TRBD2. This CDR3 contains 15 residues. With 4 bases clipped from V and 6 bases from J, the junction kept 8 bases outside the gene matches. Germline V gives CDR1 ENHRY, CDR2 SYGVKD. As DNA, the CDR3 is TGTGCCATCAGTGTTGAAGCGGGAGGGCGAAAGACCCAGTACTTC. Translating gives CAISVEAGGRKTQYF.

The rearrangement links TRBV7-6 to TRBJ2-2, with D perhaps matching TRBD1 (6 bases). The germline CDR1 and CDR2 sequences are SGHVS and FNYEAQ. This CDR3 is 16 amino acids long. Between the trimmed V and J ends, which lost 5 bases and 0 bases, there was a span of 13 bases. Written as DNA, the CDR3 is TGTGCCAGCAGCCCAAAGGGGACACCGAACACCGGGGAGCTGTTTTTT. This encodes CASSPKGTPNTGELFF.

This clone came up once. The chain carries TRBV11-2 and TRBJ1-4; 8 positions match TRBD1. V dropped 0 bases and J dropped 8; count of bases not matched to a gene: 5. This CDR3 is 15 amino acids long. Germline lookup yields CDR1 SGHAT and CDR2 FQNNGV. The CDR3, as DNA: TGTGCCAGCAGCTTAGACAGGGGGCGCGGCGAAAAACTGTTTTTT. Translating gives CASSLDRGRGEKLFF.

The V call is TRBV19, the J call TRBJ2-7, with D possibly TRBD1 on 6 matching bases. The CDR3 totals 12 residues. V lost 5 bases to trimming and J lost 8 bases, with 13 bases between them. The germline CDR1 and CDR2 sequences are LNHDA and SQIVND (reference sequence). Here the CDR3 DNA reads TGTGCCAGTAGTGTAAACCGGGACAAGCAGTACTTC. Translating gives CASSVNRDKQYF.

This clone was seen a few times. V gene TRBV5-6 combines with J gene TRBJ2-7, with D hard to call. The CDR3 consists of 12 residues. Germline V CDR1 and CDR2: SGHDT, YYEEEE. Trimming stripped 0 bases from V and 1 base from J, with 2 bases between. As DNA, the CDR3 is TGTGCCAGCAGCTTGGTATCCTACGAGCAGTACTTC. The encoded protein is CASSLVSYEQYF.

This clone rates as medium-sized. This chain links TRBV11-3 with TRBJ2-2; D tentatively reads TRBD1 or TRBD2 (5 bases each). V was pared by 5 bases and J by 4 bases, with 11 bases between. The CDR3 covers 14 residues. Germline CDR1 and CDR2: SGHNT and YENEEA. The CDR3 here is CASSRGRSTGELFF. The CDR3 nucleotides read TGTGCCAGCAGCCGGGGACGGAGCACCGGGGAGCTGTTTTTT.

The rearrangement uses TRBV5-4 and TRBJ2-5; the match to TRBD1 covers 9 bases. Per the germline V gene, CDR1 is SGHNT and CDR2 is YYREEE (reference sequence). The CDR3 consists of 16 residues. After removal of 4 bases from V and 5 bases from J, the junction contained 12 bases not matched to a gene. The CDR3 here is CASSGILQGAGETQYF. The CDR3 DNA reads TGTGCCAGCAGCGGTATACTACAGGGGGCTGGGGAGACCCAGTACTTC.

The chain couples TRBV29-1 to TRBJ2-7; maybe TRBD2 (5 bases). This CDR3 has 11 residues. Trimming took 5 bases from V and 1 from J, leaving 6 bases between them. Germline values: CDR1 SQVTM, CDR2 ANQGSEA. CDR3 sequence (DNA): TGCAGCGTTCGGGATTCCTACGAGCAGTACTTC. Translated: CSVRDSYEQYF.

The CDR3 bases are TGTGCCAGCAGCTTAGACAGGGTCACAGATACGCAGTATTTT. Protein product: CASSLDRVTDTQYF. The chain has TRBV11-3 and TRBJ2-3; D is possibly TRBD1 (5 bases). Deletions cut 0 bases from V and 2 bases from J, with 6 bases between. The germline CDR1 and CDR2 sequences are SGHNT and YENEEA. The CDR3 sequence is 14 residues long.

The gene calls are TRBV5-1 and TRBJ1-1, with TRBD1 matching 7 bases. The germline V gene has CDR1 SGHRS and CDR2 YFSETQ. The CDR3 length is 13 residues. The junction had 4 bases not matched to a gene; V was cut back by 4 bases and J by 4 bases. The CDR3 loop reads CASSLGTATEAFF. CDR3 bases: TGCGCCAGCAGCCTCGGGACAGCCACTGAAGCTTTCTTT.

In this sample, this clone turned up a few times. CDR3: CASSGEDYGYTF. CDR3 nucleotide sequence: TGTGCCAGCAGTGGAGAGGACTATGGCTACACCTTC. The chain employs TRBV6-1 and TRBJ1-2; no firm D call. The CDR3 has 12 residues. V gave up 4 bases and J gave up 3 bases, with 6 bases separating them. CDR1 MNHNS and CDR2 SASEGT come from the germline V gene.

V usage is TRBV5-1 and J usage is TRBJ2-7; maybe TRBD1 (5 bases). CDR1 SGHRS and CDR2 YFSETQ come from the germline V gene. This CDR3 has 12 amino acids. V was trimmed by 6 bases and J by 1 base, leaving 8 bases between them. The CDR3 DNA sequence: TGCGCCAGCAATAAGGGGTCCTACGAGCAGTACTTC. Translated: CASNKGSYEQYF.